Included here is one T cell receptor beta chain sequence, with context. This entry is derived from a study of T cell changes during pregnancy in multiple sclerosis. V lost 0 bases and J 0 bases, leaving 9 bases between the germline ends. Germline-derived CDR1 and CDR2 are SGHDT and YYEEEE. CDR3 length equals 15 residues. Assay: immunoSEQ multiplex PCR; the TCRdb copy retains only in-frame clones and omits some. The sample has tens of thousands of clones, approximately 90% seen once. The sequence was obtained from a female donor with multiple sclerosis, enrolled in a pregnancy study. The chain uses TRBV5-6 and TRBJ1-1; no clear D gene. The specimen comprised CD8+ T cells from peripheral blood mononuclear cells, sampled in the second trimester of pregnancy. The CDR3 sequence is CASSLARQMNTEAFF. The CDR3, as DNA: TGTGCCAGCAGCTTGGCCAGGCAGATGAACACTGAAGCTTTCTTT.